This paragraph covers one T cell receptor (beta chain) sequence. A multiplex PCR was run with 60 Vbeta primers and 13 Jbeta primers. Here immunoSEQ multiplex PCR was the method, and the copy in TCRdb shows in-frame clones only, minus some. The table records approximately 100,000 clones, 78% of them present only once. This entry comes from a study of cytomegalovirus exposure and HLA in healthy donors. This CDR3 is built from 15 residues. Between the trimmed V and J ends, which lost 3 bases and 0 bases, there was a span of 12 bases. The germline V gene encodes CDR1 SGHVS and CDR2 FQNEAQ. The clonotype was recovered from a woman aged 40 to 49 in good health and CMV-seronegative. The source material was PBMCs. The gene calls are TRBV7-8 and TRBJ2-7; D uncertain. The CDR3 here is CASSLGAIGSYEQYF. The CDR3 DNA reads TGTGCCAGCAGCTTGGGCGCAATAGGCTCCTACGAGCAGTACTTC.